The clone carrying this T cell receptor beta chain came up a few times. Clones were sequenced by immunoSEQ multiplex PCR, and TCRdb holds only the in-frame ones, with some missing. Among roughly 67,000 clones listed, 88% were seen once. Trimming removed 1 base from V and 4 bases from J, with 10 bases in between. CDR1 and CDR2 from the germline V gene are SGHVS and FQNEAQ. The CDR3 totals 14 residues. This record belongs to a study of OX40 agonist ivuxolimab in advanced cancers. The clonotype originates from an adult with an advanced solid tumor such as melanoma, head and neck, liver or kidney cancer. This sample comprised CD4+ or CD8+ T cells sorted from blood, obtained in a trial of the OX40 agonist ivuxolimab. The V call is TRBV7-8, the J call TRBJ2-5; unclear D gene. CDR3 nucleotide sequence: TGTGCCAGCAGCTTAGTAGGGTTTCGAGAGACCCAGTACTTC. This gives the protein CASSLVGFRETQYF.